This TCR beta chain was recovered during a study of shared T cell receptors in the human thymus. Clones were read by immunoSEQ multiplex PCR, and TCRdb kept only the in-frame ones, dropping some. The sample records approximately 580,000 clones, 75% to 85% being singletons. This clone was detected once. V was pared by 1 base and J by 0 bases, with 9 bases between. This CDR3 is built from 16 residues. Germline V gene data show CDR1 as MDHEN and CDR2 as SYDVKM. The same specimen was also included in a second study, on human thymus T cells. As that study records: Thymus was obtained from resections taken during corrective heart surgery. Thymic and blood repertoires appeared to display a bias in their usage of V and J genes. Thymic repertoires overlap heavily among unrelated individuals, related research has reported.

J is TRBJ2-2 and V is TRBV28, with a possible D match to TRBD1 (5 bases). The sequence was obtained from a boy under three years old with a congenital heart defect. The sample comprised thymocytes. The CDR3, as DNA: TGTGCCAGCAGTTTATTCAGGGCATCGAACACCGGGGAGCTGTTTTTT. Translated, it gives CASSLFRASNTGELFF.